The present TCR beta chain was sequenced within a study of T cell repertoires in cytomegalovirus infection. As for the study in general: Both CMV infection and a matching HLA type were indicated by public TCR beta signatures.

The germline V and J ends were trimmed by 4 bases and 1 base, with 13 bases remaining between them. The CDR3 extends over 16 amino acids. Germline V lookup: CDR1 MNHEY, CDR2 SVGEGT. MiXCR was run by TCRdb on the reads, yielding one entry per CDR3 protein. The sample shows about 400,000 distinct CDR3 sequences, approximately 35% of them seen only once. Concerning this clonotype: The antigen remains unidentified.

General study points: Identification of carriers of CMV plus the relevant HLA was achieved through cumulative public TCR beta family frequency.

The V gene is TRBV6-2 or TRBV6-3, the J gene TRBJ2-2; maybe TRBD2 (5 bases). The sequencing used cultured PBMCs, collected from culture after CMV antigen stimulation. The sequence came from a human donor in good health (CMV status not recorded). Some clones in this sample may be carry-over from other donors' samples. The CDR3 coding sequence is TGTGCCAGCAGTTTGTTCGGACGGGGGAACACCGGGGAGCTGTTTTTT. It encodes CASSLFGRGNTGELFF.